The 32 T cell receptor beta chains below were found in one sample sequenced in a study of tumor-infiltrating lymphocytes in glioblastoma multiforme (dated by TCRdb to between 2016 and 2019). The sequencer was an Illumina HiSeq 2500. Using a modified ARM-PCR protocol with multiple V-beta primers and a C-beta primer, the team built TCRB libraries from RNA through three nested multiplex PCR rounds. TCRdb reprocessed the public reads (quality trimming at Q25 with fastp, clone calling with MiXCR) and kept in-frame beta chains. Each CDR3 protein gets just one entry, which takes the most common genes and DNA from the rows behind it. Across this sample there are 13,000 or so distinct CDR3 sequences, with around 71% seen only once. The leading ten clones occupy about 30% of the sample. The specimen sequenced was brain tumor tissue. Receptors originate from a male donor with glioblastoma.

Of note for this clonotype: One end of the junction varies from germline; a read error may be responsible. This chain connects TRBV11-2 to TRBJ2-7; D perhaps matches TRBD2 (6 bases). Germline V gene sequence: CDR1 SGHAT, CDR2 FQNNGV. This CDR3 region has 14 residues. CDR3 in amino acids: CVSSPPGEPYEQYF. In DNA, the CDR3 is TGTGTCAGCAGCCCGCCGGGAGAGCCCTACGAGCAGTACTTC.

The rearrangement links TRBV12-5 to TRBJ2-1, with D unresolved. The V gene lost 8 bases and the J gene lost 3 bases, with 8 bases spanning the gap. Germline V CDR1 and CDR2: LGHNT, FRNRAP. The CDR3 runs to 12 residues. CDR3 in amino acids: CASQSFYNEQFF. CDR3 DNA: TGTGCTAGTCAGAGTTTCTACAATGAGCAGTTCTTC.

By frequency in the sample, this clonotype is medium-sized. The J gene is TRBJ2-7, the V gene TRBV5-4; 11 bases line up with TRBD2. There are 18 residues in the CDR3. CDR1 and CDR2 (germline): SGHNT, YYREEE (reference sequence). After removal of 2 bases from V and 7 bases from J, the junction contained 17 bases not matched to a gene. In DNA, the CDR3 is TGTGCCAGCAGCTTACCCGGGACTAGCGGATCCTATTGGGGGGAGCAGTACTTC. This translates into CASSLPGTSGSYWGEQYF.

Concerning this clonotype itself: This could be a read error, since a much larger clone is one nucleotide away. It is likely a read error, because the conserved phenylalanine at the end of the CDR3 is missing. The rearrangement joins TRBV6-1 to TRBJ1-5, with D unresolved. Trimming left V 1 base short and J 4 bases short, with 8 bases between. CDR3 length equals 14 residues. The germline gives CDR1 MNHNS, CDR2 SASEGT. CDR3 region: CASSEDEENQPQHL. For the CDR3, the DNA is TGTGCCAGCAGTGAAGACGAGGAGAATCAGCCCCAGCATCTT.

The chain uses TRBV29-1 and TRBJ2-3; D remains ambiguous. V gave up 4 bases and J gave up 3 bases, with 11 bases separating them. The germline V gene has CDR1 SQVTM and CDR2 ANQGSEA. CDR3 size: 13 residues. CDR3 sequence: CSVVRVGTDTQYF. CDR3 bases: TGCAGCGTTGTCCGGGTTGGGACAGATACGCAGTATTTT.

This clonotype was seen repeatedly, ten times or more. Since a much larger clone is just one base distant, this may be a read error. CDR3 loop: CSAILADTQYF. As DNA, the CDR3 is TGCAGTGCTATTTTAGCAGATACGCAGTATTTT. This sequence joins TRBV20-1 and TRBJ2-3; D uncertain. The germline V and J ends were trimmed by 4 bases and 4 bases, with 6 bases remaining between them. This CDR3 has 11 residues. The V gene's germline CDR1 is DFQATT and CDR2 SNEGSKA (reference sequence).

The genes are TRBV12-3 or TRBV12-4 and TRBJ1-3, with D unresolved. V was clipped by 3 bases and J by 2 bases, with 11 bases between them. CDR3 length equals 15 residues. The CDR3 DNA sequence: TGTGCCAGCAGTTTGACTAGGGATACTGGAAACACCATATATTTT. It specifies CASSLTRDTGNTIYF.

Only a few counts were recorded for this clonotype. Mismatch with germline at one junction end may stem from a read error. The V gene is TRBV24-1, the J gene TRBJ1-2, with 8 bases aligning to TRBD1. The CDR3 loop spans 15 amino acids. Germline V gene data show CDR1 as KGHDR and CDR2 as SFDVKD. DNA for the CDR3: TGTGCCACCTGTGACTCAGGGGGCGCGGACTATGGCTACACCTTC. Amino acids: CATCDSGGADYGYTF.

As to this clonotype: One end of the junction does not line up with germline, which may come from a read error. The chain uses TRBV6-1 and TRBJ1-4; the match to TRBD1 covers 10 bases. The CDR3 is made up of 14 amino acids. The germline gives CDR1 MNHNS, CDR2 SASEGT. The CDR3 protein is CASSETGTGEKLLF. The DNA of the CDR3 is TGTGCCAGCAGTGAAACCGGGACAGGGGAAAAACTGCTCTTT.

This clonotype has more than one count but fewer than ten. This sequence joins TRBV20-1 and TRBJ2-1; D tentatively reads TRBD1 or TRBD2 (5 bases each). The CDR3 has 14 residues. In germline, CDR1 is DFQATT, CDR2 SNEGSKA (reference sequence). V lost 4 bases, J lost 7 bases, and 17 bases lay in between. This CDR3 reads CSANPSGTVNEQFF. The CDR3 bases are TGCAGTGCTAATCCCTCCGGGACGGTAAATGAGCAGTTCTTC.

This clonotype ranks as medium-sized. A much larger clonotype is one base distant, so this may be a read error. The chain employs TRBV11-2 and TRBJ1-4; D unclear. Per germline, CDR1 SGHAT and CDR2 FQNNGV. This CDR3 region has 13 residues. The CDR3, as DNA: TGTGCCAGCAGCCTCAACCAGAATGAAAAACCGTTTTTT. Its protein product is CASSLNQNEKPFF.

Note on this clonotype: The junction differs from germline at one of its ends, possibly a read error. CDR3 sequence (DNA): TGTGCCAGCAGCTCGACGACAGGGAGCTCCTATAATGAGCAGTTCTTC. Encoded protein: CASSSTTGSSYNEQFF. The chain couples TRBV7-6 to TRBJ2-1, with 7 bases fitting TRBD1. The CDR3 spans 16 residues. Germline V gene sequence: CDR1 SGHVS, CDR2 FNYEAQ.

The count of this clonotype is one. The gene calls are TRBV6-6 and TRBJ1-2; perhaps TRBD1 as D (5 bases). This CDR3 has 14 residues. Trimming left V 8 bases short and J 3 bases short, with 16 bases between. The germline gives CDR1 MNHNY, CDR2 SVGAGI (reference sequence). CDR3 DNA: TGTGCCAGCGGGGGTCGTGACCCGGACTATGGCTACACCTTC. Translated, it gives CASGGRDPDYGYTF.

This clonotype was seen only a few times. The V and J genes are TRBV6-5 and TRBJ1-2; TRBD1 agrees at 12 bases. Germline V CDR1 and CDR2: MNHEY, SVGAGI. CDR3 length equals 15 residues. V lost 7 bases and J lost 8; bases outside the gene matches: 11. In DNA, the CDR3 is TGTGCCAGCAATCTCACGCCGGGACAGGGGGCAGGCTACACCTTC. Protein sequence: CASNLTPGQGAGYTF.

Comments on this clonotype: Compared with germline, one end of the junction differs, possibly owing to a read error. The chain couples TRBV4-1 to TRBJ1-1; D is perhaps TRBD1 (5 bases). This CDR3 comprises 15 residues. Germline-derived CDR1 and CDR2 are MGHRA and YSYEKL. CDR3 nucleotide sequence: TGCGCCAGTAGCCGAATCCGGCTCCGGGACGCCGATGCTTTCTTT. Amino acids: CASSRIRLRDADAFF.

The rearrangement uses TRBV20-1 and TRBJ2-7; D ambiguous. The CDR3 runs to 12 residues. The germline gives CDR1 DFQATT, CDR2 SNEGSKA (reference sequence). Trimming pared 6 bases from V and 3 bases from J, leaving 12 bases between. Here the CDR3 DNA reads TGCAGTGCCAACGATCAGGTCTACGAGCAGTACTTC. Translating gives CSANDQVYEQYF.

Concerning this clonotype: One end of the junction fails to match germline, which may point to a read error. The rearrangement uses TRBV20-1 and TRBJ2-7; no clear D gene. Germline V gene lookup returns CDR1 DFQATT and CDR2 SNEGSKA (reference sequence). The CDR3 is 12 residues long. CDR3 amino acids: CSARDLWYEQYF. DNA for the CDR3: TGTAGTGCTAGAGATCTGTGGTACGAGCAGTACTTC.

As for this clonotype: Compared with germline, one end of the junction differs, possibly owing to a read error. The chain recombines TRBV6-1 with TRBJ1-1; D not resolved. CDR3 length: 14 residues. Germline assignment: CDR1 MNHNS and CDR2 SASEGT. The CDR3 is CASGKEARGNEAIF. The CDR3 DNA is TGTGCCAGCGGGAAGGAGGCGCGAGGCAATGAAGCAATCTTT.

Note on this clonotype: The junction departs from germline at one end; a sequencing error may be responsible. The V call is TRBV20-1, the J call TRBJ2-1; 13 bases map to TRBD2. Germline lookup yields CDR1 DFQATT and CDR2 SNEGSKA (reference sequence). The CDR3 is made up of 16 amino acids. The CDR3 region is CSAQTSGRATYNEQSF. In nucleotides, the CDR3 is TGCAGTGCTCAAACTAGCGGGAGGGCCACGTACAATGAGCAGTCCTTC.

V usage is TRBV6-5 and J usage is TRBJ2-3; either TRBD1 or TRBD2 may fit D (5 bases each). The CDR3 extends over 13 amino acids. V lost 11 bases and J 5 bases, leaving 17 bases between the germline ends. The germline gives CDR1 MNHEY, CDR2 SVGAGI. This CDR3 is CALGDGPIDTQYF. CDR3 coding DNA: TGTGCCCTAGGGGACGGTCCCATAGATACGCAGTATTTT.

This clonotype was picked up a small number of times. The J gene is TRBJ1-1, the V gene TRBV6-5, with TRBD1 as a possible D gene (5 bases). The CDR3 spans 13 residues. Trimming left V 11 bases short and J 6 bases short, with 19 bases between. From germline, CDR1 is MNHEY and CDR2 SVGAGI. The CDR3 loop reads CAAFSGAASEAFF. The CDR3, as DNA: TGTGCCGCCTTCAGTGGGGCAGCCTCTGAAGCTTTCTTT.

This clonotype was seen just once. One junction end disagrees with the germline gene, perhaps due to a read error. The chain recombines TRBV11-2 with TRBJ2-2; weak D call: TRBD2 (5 bases). The CDR3 spans 20 residues. Germline V CDR1 and CDR2: SGHAT, FQNNGV. CDR3 region: CASTPSFGQGLAVNSGELFF. DNA of the CDR3: TGTGCAAGCACCCCCTCATTCGGCCAAGGGCTAGCCGTAAACTCCGGGGAGCTGTTTTTT.

About this clonotype itself: An end of the junction differs from the germline gene, which may be a read error. The chain recombines TRBV20-1 with TRBJ1-6, with D unresolved. The germline CDR1 and CDR2 sequences are DFQATT and SNEGSKA (reference sequence). The CDR3 spans 15 residues. The CDR3 DNA reads as TGCATAGCTAGAGGGCGGGGTTCCGTGAATTCACCCCTCCATTTT. Translation: CIARGRGSVNSPLHF.

Concerning this clonotype: One end of the junction varies from germline; a read error may be responsible. This chain links TRBV11-2 with TRBJ2-3; 13 nucleotides match TRBD2. In germline, CDR1 is SGHAT, CDR2 FQNNGV. CDR3 length equals 18 residues. Here the CDR3 reads CASSRPGLAGLAADTQYF. DNA for the CDR3: TGTGCCAGCAGCCGACCGGGACTAGCGGGATTGGCTGCAGATACTCAGTATTTT.

For this clonotype: A junction boundary mismatches the germline segment, possibly from a read error. This sequence joins TRBV20-1 and TRBJ2-1, with 7 bases matching TRBD1. The CDR3 has 14 residues. CDR1 DFQATT and CDR2 SNEGSKA come from the germline V gene (reference sequence). This CDR3 reads CRARDETGMYEQFF. The CDR3 coding sequence is TGCCGTGCTAGAGATGAGACAGGGATGTATGAGCAGTTCTTC.

A note on this clonotype: Mismatch with germline at one junction end may stem from a read error. The chain carries TRBV6-5 and TRBJ1-1; weak D call: TRBD1 (5 bases). The CDR3 spans 14 residues. Germline values: CDR1 MNHEY, CDR2 SVGAGI. CDR3 bases: TGTGCCGTTGGGGGGTTGGGTAAAAACACTGAGGCTTACTTT. This codes for CAVGGLGKNTEAYF.

CDR3 amino acids: CASSLPTGTTDDEQFF. CDR3 nucleotides: TGCGCCAGCAGTTTACCTACCGGGACTACCGACGATGAGCAGTTCTTC. The chain recombines TRBV5-1 with TRBJ2-1; 7 nucleotides agree with TRBD2. Germline-derived CDR1 and CDR2 are SGHRS and YFSETQ. This CDR3 spans 16 amino acids. Losses at the gene ends were 5 bases for V and 8 bases for J; bases not matched to a gene: 16.

The rearrangement links TRBV6-1 to TRBJ2-3; possibly TRBD2 for D (6 bases). The ends were cut back, 10 bases at V and 0 bases at J, with 11 bases in the middle. Germline V gene lookup returns CDR1 MNHNS and CDR2 SASEGT. The CDR3 loop spans 13 amino acids. CDR3 nucleotide sequence: TGTGCCACCGGGGGACTTAGCACAGATACGCAGTATTTT. Translation gives CATGGLSTDTQYF.

The chain carries TRBV2 and TRBJ2-3; D is uncertain. Germline V gives CDR1 SNHLY, CDR2 FYNNEI. Trimming shortened V by 5 bases and J by 1 base, and 13 bases separated the two germline ends. The CDR3 consists of 15 residues. The CDR3 nucleotides are TGTGCCAGCAGTCCCCGGCCGAGAGGCACAGATACGCAGTATTTT. Encoded protein: CASSPRPRGTDTQYF.

The chain employs TRBV10-1 and TRBJ2-7, with a weak D call TRBD2 (6 bases). This CDR3 has 14 amino acids. CDR1 is WNHNN and CDR2 is SYGVQD in the germline V gene (reference sequence). The V end lost 0 bases, the J end lost 6 bases, and 12 bases lay between the germline ends. The CDR3 coding sequence is TGCGCCAGCAGTGAGTCGGTGGGGACTCGCGAGCAGTACTTC. Protein sequence: CASSESVGTREQYF.

The rearrangement uses TRBV20-1 and TRBJ1-1; 7 bases fit TRBD1. J lost 3 bases, V lost 7 bases, and 11 bases had no gene match. The CDR3 spans 14 residues. Germline V gives CDR1 DFQATT, CDR2 SNEGSKA (reference sequence). The CDR3 reads CSVNRGWQDTEAFF. CDR3 nucleotide sequence: TGCAGTGTCAACAGGGGATGGCAGGACACTGAAGCTTTCTTT.

The J gene is TRBJ1-1, the V gene TRBV6-1; 7 bases fit TRBD1. This CDR3 contains 18 residues. CDR1 is MNHNS and CDR2 is SASEGT in the germline V gene. With V trimmed by 8 bases and J by 7 bases, 25 bases remained unmatched. CDR3 bases: TGTGCCAGCCTAAACCCACCGGGACAGTACCGATCTGTGGGTGAAGCTTTCTTT. Encoded protein: CASLNPPGQYRSVGEAFF.